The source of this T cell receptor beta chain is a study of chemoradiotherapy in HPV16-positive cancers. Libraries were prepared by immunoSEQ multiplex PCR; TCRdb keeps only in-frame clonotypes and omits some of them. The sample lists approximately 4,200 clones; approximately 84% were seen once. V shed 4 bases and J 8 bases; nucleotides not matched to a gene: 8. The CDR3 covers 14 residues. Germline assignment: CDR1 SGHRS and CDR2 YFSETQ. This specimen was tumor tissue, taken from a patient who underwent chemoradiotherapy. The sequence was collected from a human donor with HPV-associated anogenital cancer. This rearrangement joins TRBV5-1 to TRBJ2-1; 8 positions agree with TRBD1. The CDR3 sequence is CASSDTTGEDEQFF. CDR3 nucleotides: TGCGCCAGCAGCGATACGACAGGGGAAGATGAGCAGTTCTTC.